These T cell receptor beta chains were read from a single sample in a study of blood T cell repertoires in COVID-19. TCRdb's copy holds only in-frame clones and misses some; the assay was immunoSEQ multiplex PCR. Found here are tens of thousands of clones, roughly 92% of them singletons; the top ten hold roughly 3.5%. The specimen sequenced was peripheral blood. Every receptor here comes from a man aged 55 to 70 with acute or convalescent COVID-19. CDR3s include the opening cysteine and the closing phenylalanine or tryptophan. D genes are given only for firm matches. The size of a clone is reported for some rows only, either as once, few or many, or as a class for expanded clones.

d_call,v_call,clone_size,j_call,cdr3_nt,cdr3_aa
TRBD1,TRBV27,.,TRBJ1-2,TGTGCCAGCAGGACCAACAGGGGAAGCTATGGCTACACCTTC,CASRTNRGSYGYTF
.,TRBV6-5,.,TRBJ2-7,TGTGCCAGCAGTTACCTAACAGTGGCTCTCACGAGGGTGCAGTACTTC,CASSYLTVALTRVQYF
.,TRBV28,.,TRBJ1-2,TGTGCCAGCAGTTTGCAGGGGCTTAGGTATGGCTACACCTTC,CASSLQGLRYGYTF
.,TRBV27,.,TRBJ2-3,TGTGCCAGCAGTCCCCGGGCGGGACGCACAGATACGCAGTATTTT,CASSPRAGRTDTQYF
TRBD1,TRBV6-6,.,TRBJ1-5,TGTGCCAGCAGTAGGGGACAGGGAAATGGTCAGCCCCAGCATTTT,CASSRGQGNGQPQHF
.,TRBV25-1,.,TRBJ1-5,TGTGCCAGCAGTGATTCCACCGGGGGACGGCAGCCCCAGCATTTT,CASSDSTGGRQPQHF
.,TRBV5-8,.,TRBJ1-1,TGTGCCAGTAACAGGGTGTTGAACACTGAAGCTTTCTTT,CASNRVLNTEAFF
.,TRBV4-2,.,TRBJ2-7,TGTGCCAGCAGCCAAGATAACAGGAACTCCTACGAGCAGTACTTC,CASSQDNRNSYEQYF
TRBD1,TRBV6-5,.,TRBJ1-1,TGTGCCAGCAGTTACAACAGGGGAGCCCTGACTGAAGCTTTCTTT,CASSYNRGALTEAFF
.,TRBV4-3,.,TRBJ2-7,TGCGCTTCCAGCCCCAGGGGTTCCTACGAGCAGTACTTC,CASSPRGSYEQYF
.,TRBV5-6,.,TRBJ2-1,TGTGCCAGCAGCCTTCTGTACAGAGCCAATGAGCAGTTCTTC,CASSLLYRANEQFF
TRBD1,TRBV5-6,.,TRBJ1-4,TGTGCCAGCAGCTGGGGACAGTATAATGAAAAACTGTTTTTT,CASSWGQYNEKLFF
TRBD2,TRBV24-1,once,TRBJ2-1,TGTGCCACCAGCCCCGGGAGACTAGCGGGAGGTTCGAGTTGGAATGAGCAGTTCTTC,CATSPGRLAGGSSWNEQFF
TRBD2,TRBV5-6,.,TRBJ2-5,TGTGCCAGCACCCGGGGACTAGCGAAAGAGACCCAGTACTTC,CASTRGLAKETQYF
TRBD2,TRBV30,.,TRBJ2-5,TGTGCCTGGAGTGAACGGGGGGGGCTTACCCAGTACTTC,CAWSERGGLTQYF
TRBD1,TRBV6-5,.,TRBJ1-5,TGTGCCAGCAGTCCAGGGGGTAGTCAGCCCCAGCATTTT,CASSPGGSQPQHF